What follows are 10 T cell receptor beta chains derived from one specimen sequenced in a study of cytomegalovirus exposure and HLA in healthy donors. A multiplex PCR was run with 60 Vbeta primers and 13 Jbeta primers. TCRdb's table, derived via immunoSEQ multiplex PCR, lists solely in-frame clones and lacks some. The data hold around 150,000 clones, with 80% observed a single time. The sequenced material came from PBMCs. The receptors originated from a man between 25 and 39 years old in good health and CMV-seronegative.

The chain carries TRBV28 and TRBJ2-5; 7 nucleotides align to TRBD2. Germline assignment: CDR1 MDHEN and CDR2 SYDVKM. V trimming: 4 bases; J trimming: 3 bases; junction bases outside the gene matches: 8. The CDR3 consists of 15 residues. CDR3: CASSSPPSGKETQYF. CDR3 nucleotide sequence: TGTGCCAGCAGTTCCCCACCTAGCGGAAAAGAGACCCAGTACTTC.

In nucleotides, the CDR3 is TGTGCCAGCAGTTTATTACAGGGCTACAACACTGAAGCTTTCTTT. This translates into CASSLLQGYNTEAFF. V and J are TRBV28 and TRBJ1-1; D perhaps matches TRBD1 (6 bases). This CDR3 has 15 amino acids. V was clipped by 1 base and J by 2 bases, with 11 bases between them. The germline V gene has CDR1 MDHEN and CDR2 SYDVKM.

The rearrangement uses TRBV30 and TRBJ2-1; D call uncertain. Germline assignment: CDR1 GTSNPN and CDR2 SVGIG (reference sequence). This CDR3 has 13 residues. The V gene lost 1 base and the J gene lost 5 bases, with 9 bases spanning the gap. The CDR3 DNA follows: TGTGCCTGGAGTGGTAACTCTGACAATGAGCAGTTCTTC. Encoded protein: CAWSGNSDNEQFF.

The J gene is TRBJ2-7, the V gene TRBV5-1; D is perhaps TRBD2 (7 bases). Germline V gene lookup returns CDR1 SGHRS and CDR2 YFSETQ. V lost 3 bases and J 0 bases, leaving 13 bases between the germline ends. The CDR3 totals 15 residues. CDR3 in DNA: TGCGCCAGCAGCTGGAGGGGGGGCCCCTCCTACGAGCAGTACTTC. It yields the protein CASSWRGGPSYEQYF.

This clone occurred a few times. The V gene is TRBV7-2, the J gene TRBJ2-2, with 7 bases lining up with TRBD1. This CDR3 has 15 amino acids. Germline lookup yields CDR1 SGHTA and CDR2 FQGNSA. With V trimmed by 3 bases and J by 5 bases, 6 bases remained unmatched. This chain's CDR3 is CASSFPTGSTGELFF. CDR3 coding DNA: TGTGCCAGCAGCTTCCCGACAGGGTCGACCGGGGAGCTGTTTTTT.

The rearrangement links TRBV28 to TRBJ2-3; TRBD1 matches at 7 bases. The CDR3 totals 13 residues. The ends lost 5 bases at V and 3 bases at J; junction bases unmatched: 2. From germline, CDR1 is MDHEN and CDR2 SYDVKM. CDR3 protein: CASSPGGTDTQYF. The CDR3 region has the DNA TGTGCCAGCAGTCCAGGGGGAACAGATACGCAGTATTTT.

The chain uses TRBV6-1 and TRBJ1-1; TRBD1 matches at 7 bases. V dropped 0 bases and J dropped 10; count of bases not matched to a gene: 5. Germline assignment: CDR1 MNHNS and CDR2 SASEGT. This CDR3 has 13 amino acids. CDR3 nucleotide sequence: TGTGCCAGCAGTGAAGCTGGGACAGCTTTAGCTTTCTTT. Residues: CASSEAGTALAFF.

The rearrangement joins TRBV27 to TRBJ1-1; tentatively, D is TRBD1 (5 bases). Trimming left V 5 bases short and J 7 bases short, with 14 bases between. This CDR3 has 13 residues. Germline V gene lookup returns CDR1 MNHEY and CDR2 SMNVEV (reference sequence). In DNA, the CDR3 is TGTGCCAGCAGTCCCCTAGACAGAATTGAAGCTTTCTTT. Translating it yields CASSPLDRIEAFF.

The chain uses TRBV28 and TRBJ2-5; weak D call: TRBD1 (6 bases). This CDR3 comprises 14 residues. V was pared by 5 bases and J by 4 bases, with 14 bases between. Germline V gives CDR1 MDHEN, CDR2 SYDVKM. The CDR3 region has the DNA TGTGCCAGCAGTGGGGACATGGTAGGAGAGACCCAGTACTTC. Translating it yields CASSGDMVGETQYF.

The chain is built from TRBV6-6 and TRBJ2-2; D unresolved. This CDR3 has 11 residues. V shed 10 bases and J shed 4 bases, with 7 bases lying between them. Germline CDR1 is MNHNY and CDR2 is SVGAGI (reference sequence). CDR3 in DNA: TGTGCCACAGGAACCACCGGGGAGCTGTTTTTT. This sequence encodes CATGTTGELFF.